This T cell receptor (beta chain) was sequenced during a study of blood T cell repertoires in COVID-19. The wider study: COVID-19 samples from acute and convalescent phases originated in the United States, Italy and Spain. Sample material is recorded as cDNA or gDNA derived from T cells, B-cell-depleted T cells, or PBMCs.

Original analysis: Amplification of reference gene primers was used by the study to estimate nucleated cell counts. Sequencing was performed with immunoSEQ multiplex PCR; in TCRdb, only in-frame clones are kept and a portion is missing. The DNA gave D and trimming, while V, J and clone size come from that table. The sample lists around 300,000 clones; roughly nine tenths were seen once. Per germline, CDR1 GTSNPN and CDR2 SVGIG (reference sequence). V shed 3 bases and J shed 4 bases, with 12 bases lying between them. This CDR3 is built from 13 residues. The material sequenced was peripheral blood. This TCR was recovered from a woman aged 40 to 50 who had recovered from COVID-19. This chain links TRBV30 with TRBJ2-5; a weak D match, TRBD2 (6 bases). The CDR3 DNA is TGTGCCTGGAGCCCACTAGCCCGAGAGACCCAGTACTTC. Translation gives CAWSPLARETQYF.